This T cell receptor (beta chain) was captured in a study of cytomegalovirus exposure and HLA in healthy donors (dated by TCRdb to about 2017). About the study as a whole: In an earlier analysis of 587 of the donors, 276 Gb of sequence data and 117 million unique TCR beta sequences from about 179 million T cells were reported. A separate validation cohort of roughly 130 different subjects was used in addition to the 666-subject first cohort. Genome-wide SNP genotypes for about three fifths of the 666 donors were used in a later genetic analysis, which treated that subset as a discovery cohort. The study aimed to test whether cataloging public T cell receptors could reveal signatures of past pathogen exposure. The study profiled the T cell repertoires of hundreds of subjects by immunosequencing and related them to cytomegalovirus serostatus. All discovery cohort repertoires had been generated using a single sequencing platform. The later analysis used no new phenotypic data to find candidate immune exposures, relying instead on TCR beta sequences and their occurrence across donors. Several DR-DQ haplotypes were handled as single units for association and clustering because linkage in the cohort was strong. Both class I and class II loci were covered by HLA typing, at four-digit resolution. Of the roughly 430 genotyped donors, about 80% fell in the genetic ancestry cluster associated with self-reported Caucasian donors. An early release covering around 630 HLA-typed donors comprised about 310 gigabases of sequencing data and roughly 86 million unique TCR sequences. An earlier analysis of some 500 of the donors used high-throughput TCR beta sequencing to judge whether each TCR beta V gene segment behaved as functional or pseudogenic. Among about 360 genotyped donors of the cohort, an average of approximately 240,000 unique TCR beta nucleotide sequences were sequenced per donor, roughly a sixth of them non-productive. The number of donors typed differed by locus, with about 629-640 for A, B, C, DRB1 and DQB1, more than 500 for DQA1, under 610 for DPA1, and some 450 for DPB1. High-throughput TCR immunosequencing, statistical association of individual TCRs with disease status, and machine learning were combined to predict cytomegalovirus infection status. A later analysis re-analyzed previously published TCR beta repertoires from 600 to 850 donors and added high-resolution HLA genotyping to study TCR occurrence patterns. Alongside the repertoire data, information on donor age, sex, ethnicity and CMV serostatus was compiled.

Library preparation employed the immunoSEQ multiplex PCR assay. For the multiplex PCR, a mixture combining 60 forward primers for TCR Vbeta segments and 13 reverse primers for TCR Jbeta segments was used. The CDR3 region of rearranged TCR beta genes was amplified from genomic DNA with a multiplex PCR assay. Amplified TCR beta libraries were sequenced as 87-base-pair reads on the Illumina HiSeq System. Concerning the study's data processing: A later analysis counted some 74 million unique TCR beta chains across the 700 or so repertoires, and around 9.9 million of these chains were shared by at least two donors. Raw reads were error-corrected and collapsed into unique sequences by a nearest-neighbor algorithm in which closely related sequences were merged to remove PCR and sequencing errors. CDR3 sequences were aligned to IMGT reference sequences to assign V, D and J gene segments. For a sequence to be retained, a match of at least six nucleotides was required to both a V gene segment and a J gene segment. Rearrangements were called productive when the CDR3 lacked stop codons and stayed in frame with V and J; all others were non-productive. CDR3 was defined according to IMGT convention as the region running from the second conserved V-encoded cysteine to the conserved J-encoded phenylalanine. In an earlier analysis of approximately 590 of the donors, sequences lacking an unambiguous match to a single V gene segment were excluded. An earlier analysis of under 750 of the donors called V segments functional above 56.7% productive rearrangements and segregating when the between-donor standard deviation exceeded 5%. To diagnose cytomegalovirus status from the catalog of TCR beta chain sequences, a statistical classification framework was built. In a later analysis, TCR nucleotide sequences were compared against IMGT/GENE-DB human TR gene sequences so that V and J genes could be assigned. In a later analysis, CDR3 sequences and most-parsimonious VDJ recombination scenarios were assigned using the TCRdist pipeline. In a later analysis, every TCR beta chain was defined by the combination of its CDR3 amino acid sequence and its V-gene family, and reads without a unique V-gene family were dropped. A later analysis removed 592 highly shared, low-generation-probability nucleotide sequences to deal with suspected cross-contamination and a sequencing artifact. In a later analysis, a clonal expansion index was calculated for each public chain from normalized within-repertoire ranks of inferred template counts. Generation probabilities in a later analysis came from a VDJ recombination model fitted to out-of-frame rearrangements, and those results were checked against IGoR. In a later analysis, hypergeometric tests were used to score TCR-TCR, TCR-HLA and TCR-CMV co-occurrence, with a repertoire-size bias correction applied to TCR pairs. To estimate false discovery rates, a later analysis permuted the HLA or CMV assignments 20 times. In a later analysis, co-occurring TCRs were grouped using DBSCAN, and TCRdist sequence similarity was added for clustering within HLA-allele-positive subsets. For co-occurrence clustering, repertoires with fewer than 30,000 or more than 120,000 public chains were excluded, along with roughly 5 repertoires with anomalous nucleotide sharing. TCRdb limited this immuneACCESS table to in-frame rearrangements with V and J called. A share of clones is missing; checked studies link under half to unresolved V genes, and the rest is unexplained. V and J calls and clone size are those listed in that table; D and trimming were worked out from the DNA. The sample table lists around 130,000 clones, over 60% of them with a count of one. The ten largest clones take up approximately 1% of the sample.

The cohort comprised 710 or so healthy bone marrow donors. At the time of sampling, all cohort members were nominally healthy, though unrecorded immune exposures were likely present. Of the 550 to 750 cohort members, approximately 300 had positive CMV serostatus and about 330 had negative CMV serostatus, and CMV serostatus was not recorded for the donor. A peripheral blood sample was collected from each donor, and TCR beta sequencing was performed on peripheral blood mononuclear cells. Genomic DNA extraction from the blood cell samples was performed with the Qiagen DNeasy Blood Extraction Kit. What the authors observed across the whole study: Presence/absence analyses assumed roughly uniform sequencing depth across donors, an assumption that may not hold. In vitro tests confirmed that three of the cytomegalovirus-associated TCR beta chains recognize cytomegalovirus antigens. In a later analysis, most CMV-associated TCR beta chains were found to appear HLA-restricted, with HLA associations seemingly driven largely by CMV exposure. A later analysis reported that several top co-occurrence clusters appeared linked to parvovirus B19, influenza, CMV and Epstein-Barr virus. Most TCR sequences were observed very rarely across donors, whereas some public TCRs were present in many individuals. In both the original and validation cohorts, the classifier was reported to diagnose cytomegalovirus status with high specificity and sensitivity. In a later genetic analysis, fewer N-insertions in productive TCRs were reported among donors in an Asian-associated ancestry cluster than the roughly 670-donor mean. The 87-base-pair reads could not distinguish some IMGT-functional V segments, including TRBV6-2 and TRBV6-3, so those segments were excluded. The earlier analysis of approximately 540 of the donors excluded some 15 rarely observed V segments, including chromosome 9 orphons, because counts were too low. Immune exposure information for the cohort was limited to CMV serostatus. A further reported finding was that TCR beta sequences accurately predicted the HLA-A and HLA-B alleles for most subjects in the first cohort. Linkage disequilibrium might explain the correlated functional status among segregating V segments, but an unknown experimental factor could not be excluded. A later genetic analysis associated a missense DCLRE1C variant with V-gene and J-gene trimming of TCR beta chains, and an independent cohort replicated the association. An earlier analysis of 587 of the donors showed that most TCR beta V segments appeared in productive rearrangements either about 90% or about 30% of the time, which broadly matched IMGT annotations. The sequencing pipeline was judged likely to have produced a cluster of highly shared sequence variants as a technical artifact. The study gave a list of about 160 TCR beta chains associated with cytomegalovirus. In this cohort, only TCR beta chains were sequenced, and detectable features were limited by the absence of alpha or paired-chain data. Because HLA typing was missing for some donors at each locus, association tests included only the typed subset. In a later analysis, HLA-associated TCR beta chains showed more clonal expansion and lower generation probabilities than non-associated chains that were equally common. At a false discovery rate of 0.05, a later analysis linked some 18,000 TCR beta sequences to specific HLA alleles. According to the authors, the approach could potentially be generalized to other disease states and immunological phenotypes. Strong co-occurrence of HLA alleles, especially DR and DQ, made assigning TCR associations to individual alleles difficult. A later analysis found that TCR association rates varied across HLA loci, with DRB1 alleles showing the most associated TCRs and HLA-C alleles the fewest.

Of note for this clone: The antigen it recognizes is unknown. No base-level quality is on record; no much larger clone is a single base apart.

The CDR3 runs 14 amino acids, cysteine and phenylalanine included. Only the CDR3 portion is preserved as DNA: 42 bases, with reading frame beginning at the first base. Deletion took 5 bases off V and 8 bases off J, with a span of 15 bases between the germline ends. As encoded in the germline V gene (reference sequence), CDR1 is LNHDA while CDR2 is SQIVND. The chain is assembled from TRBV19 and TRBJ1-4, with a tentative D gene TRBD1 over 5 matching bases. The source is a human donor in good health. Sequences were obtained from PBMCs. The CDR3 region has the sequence CASSVQGFDEKLFF. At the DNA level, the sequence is TGTGCCAGTAGTGTCCAGGGTTTTGACGAAAAACTGTTTTTT.